This paragraph reports one TCR beta chain. The ends lost 6 bases at V and 1 base at J; junction bases unmatched: 14. This CDR3 is 17 amino acids long. Germline V gives CDR1 SEHNR, CDR2 FQNEAQ (reference sequence). The data were taken from a study of PD-1 blockade in classical Hodgkin lymphoma. As for time point: newly diagnosed, previously untreated cHL patient sample. Libraries were prepared by immunoSEQ multiplex PCR; TCRdb keeps only in-frame clonotypes and omits some of them. The sample lists approximately 31,000 clones, 94% occurring once. The chain carries TRBV7-9 and TRBJ2-5; 7 bases align to TRBD2. This TCR was sampled from a human donor with classical Hodgkin lymphoma. Sequenced sample: peripheral blood mononuclear cells (PBMCs). This chain's CDR3 is CASRSVFQRGIQETQYF. As DNA, the CDR3 is TGTGCCAGCAGATCTGTCTTCCAGCGGGGTATCCAAGAGACCCAGTACTTC.